This T cell receptor beta chain originates from a study of shared clonotypes between healthy human individuals (TCRdb year 2020). Regarding the complete study: The cohort comprised two women and a few men aged 18 to 49 years. For each donor, CD4 naive and CD4 memory were each run on three plates, CD8 naive on two plates, and CD8 memory on one plate. The study deeply sequenced blood TCR repertoires of about 5 healthy adults to estimate repertoire size and the extent of clonotype sharing between individuals. Libraries were prepared and TCR repertoires were sequenced by different laboratories using diverse techniques, in order to increase sequencing depth and limit assay-specific biases. Per donor, leukapheresis produced somewhere between about 0.9 and 9.5 billion PBMCs.

The CDR3 covers 14 residues, taking in both the cysteine and the phenylalanine. Only the CDR3 portion is preserved as DNA: 42 bases, with reading frame beginning at the first base. Reading the germline V gene (reference sequence) gives CDR1 LNHDA and CDR2 SQIVND. The V end loses 3 bases and the J end loses 7 bases, and a stretch of 16 bases separates them. Study-level results and caveats: The genetic and exposure-history diversity represented was limited by the small number of donors. Larger estimated clonotype richness was generally found for naive subsets than for memory subsets. Sampling was restricted to blood, and TCR repertoires in tissues likely differ from the TCR repertoires found in blood. Even with the large sequencing depth, rarefaction of the sorted-subset datasets indicated that sequencing was incomplete. When a handful of donors were compared, the shared fraction of clonotypes was about 5.5% for naive CD4, over 3% for naive CD8, more than 2% for memory CD4, and under 0.5% for memory CD8. Compared with non-shared clonotypes, clonotypes shared by all four sorted-subset donors had higher generation probabilities. Pairwise subsampling indicated that sequencing depth was expected to affect the degree of clonotype sharing among donors.

Using the deep immunoSEQ assay, TCR CDR3 regions were amplified from genomic DNA by multiplex PCR. Genomic DNA extracted from each cell subset was distributed evenly over all wells of several immunoSEQ 96-well plates, and each plate served as one replicate. For sorted subsets, each replicate PCR was loaded with roughly 200 ng genomic DNA, equivalent to 30,000 or so T cell genomes. The purified libraries were quantified using a Qubit 3.0 fluorometer, sized with a Bioanalyzer 2100, and then quantified again using the KAPA Library Quantification kit. Every immunoSEQ 96-well plate was sequenced on a separate single-read 150-cycle Illumina NextSeq 550 flow cell. As for how the authors treated the data: The immunoSEQ output contained only junctional sequences without quality scores, so filtering could not match that applied to full-length reads. Sequences were annotated with PyIR, a Python wrapper for IgBLAST v1.9, and V/J genes and CDR3 were assigned using IMGT germline references. Reads were removed for weak V/J assignments (E-value above 1e-6), missing CDR3, stop codons, out-of-frame junctions, or ambiguous translated residues. V3J clonotypes were defined as sequences sharing an identical inferred V gene, J gene, and CDR3 amino acid sequence. Percentage overlap between repertoires was calculated by dividing the number of shared unique clonotypes by the size of the smaller repertoire. RTK rarefaction, the Chao1 estimator, and Recon v2.1 estimates of unobserved clonotypes were used to assess repertoire richness. Generation probabilities were computed with OLGA for all TCRbeta clonotypes obtained by the gDNA method from several donors. TCRdb took over this immuneACCESS table, retaining in-frame rearrangements with V and J assigned. Such tables are incomplete; in checked studies, under half of the missing clones stem from an unresolved V gene, and the remainder is unexplained. That table furnishes V, J and clone size, whereas the DNA furnished D and trimming. Here the sample has some 1,600,000 clones; nearly 99% occur a single time. The ten largest clones capture roughly 0.45% of the sample.

The donors were healthy, HIV-negative adults with no recently reported acute infections or vaccinations. Every donor was a Caucasian adult living in Nashville, Tennessee, USA. CD4+ T cells were enriched through magnetic negative selection, after which naive cells were positively selected on CD45RA and the remaining negative fraction served as the memory subset. Blood was obtained by leukapheresis, after which PBMCs were separated by Ficoll-Histopaque density gradient centrifugation and cryopreserved in liquid nitrogen vapor phase. Analytical flow cytometry was used to check the purity and quantity of each magnetically sorted T cell population. Each sorted fraction had its genomic DNA isolated and then quantified by UV absorbance on a Nanodrop 2000c. In regard to this clone: Its antigen has not been determined. No quality values exist for individual bases; no much larger clone is one base distant.

This receptor chain uses TRBV19 and TRBJ2-7, and TRBD1 may be the D gene, going by 5 matching bases. Sequencing was done on a sample of naive CD4+ T cells sorted from blood. The intended sense of this specimen's cell subset or site label: CD45RA+ positively selected. The sequence came from a man between 25 and 39 years old in good health. CDR3 loop: CASSMGQGVGEQYF. DNA sequence: TGTGCCAGTAGTATGGGGCAGGGTGTGGGGGAGCAGTACTTC.